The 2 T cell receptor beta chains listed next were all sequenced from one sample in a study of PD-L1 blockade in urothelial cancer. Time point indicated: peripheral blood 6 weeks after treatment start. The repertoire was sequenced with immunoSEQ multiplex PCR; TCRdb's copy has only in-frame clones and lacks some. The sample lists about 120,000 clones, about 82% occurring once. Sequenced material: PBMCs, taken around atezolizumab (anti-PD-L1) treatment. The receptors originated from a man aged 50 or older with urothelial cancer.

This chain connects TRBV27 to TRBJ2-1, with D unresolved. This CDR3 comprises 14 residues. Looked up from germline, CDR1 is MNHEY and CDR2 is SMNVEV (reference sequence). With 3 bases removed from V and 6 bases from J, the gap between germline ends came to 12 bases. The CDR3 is CASSFHRSGNEQFF. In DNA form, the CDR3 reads TGTGCCAGCAGTTTTCATCGGTCGGGCAATGAGCAGTTCTTC.

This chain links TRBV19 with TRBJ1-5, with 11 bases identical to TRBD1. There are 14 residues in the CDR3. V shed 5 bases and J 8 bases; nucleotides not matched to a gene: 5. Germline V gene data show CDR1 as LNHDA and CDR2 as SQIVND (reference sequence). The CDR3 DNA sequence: TGTGCCAGTAGTGCCCGGACAGGGGGCGAGCCCCAGCATTTT. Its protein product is CASSARTGGEPQHF.